This T cell receptor beta chain was profiled in a study of blood T cell repertoires in COVID-19. About the study: Researchers got acute and convalescent COVID-19 samples from the United States, Italy and Spain.

Original processing notes: Counts of nucleated cells, estimated from reference gene primer amplification, were obtained. Produced via immunoSEQ multiplex PCR; TCRdb's table is partial and in-frame only. From that table come the V and J calls and clone size; the DNA was used to work out D and trimming. The profile shows about 210,000 clones, approximately 85% of them singletons. The V gene end was trimmed by 2 bases and the J gene end by 2 bases; junction bases not matched to a gene: 10. The CDR3 sequence is 17 residues long. Germline CDR1 reads SGHNT; CDR2 reads YYREEE (reference sequence). Sequenced sample: peripheral blood. The source is a woman of 80 years or more with acute or convalescent COVID-19. This chain links TRBV5-4 with TRBJ2-7, with 10 bases matching TRBD1. The CDR3 DNA reads TGTGCCAGCAGCTTTGGGTCCCCGGGACAGGGGACCTACGAGCAGTACTTC. Translated: CASSFGSPGQGTYEQYF.